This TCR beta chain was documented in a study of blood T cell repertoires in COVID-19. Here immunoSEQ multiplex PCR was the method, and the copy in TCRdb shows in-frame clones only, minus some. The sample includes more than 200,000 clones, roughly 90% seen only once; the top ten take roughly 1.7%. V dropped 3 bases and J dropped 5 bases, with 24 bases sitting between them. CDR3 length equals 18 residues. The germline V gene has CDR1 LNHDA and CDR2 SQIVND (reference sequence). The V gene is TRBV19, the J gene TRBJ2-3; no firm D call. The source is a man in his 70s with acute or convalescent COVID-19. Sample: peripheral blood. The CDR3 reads CASSIRPALRVWRDTQYF. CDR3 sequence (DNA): TGTGCCAGTAGTATTCGACCAGCGCTGCGAGTATGGAGAGATACGCAGTATTTT. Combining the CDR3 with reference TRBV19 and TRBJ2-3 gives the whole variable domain DGGITQSPKYLFRKEGQNVTLSCEQNLNHDAMYWYRQDPGQGLRLIYYSQIVNDFQKGDIAEGYSVSREKKESFPLTVTSAQKNPTAFYLCASSIRPALRVWRDTQYFGPGTRLTVL.